A selection of T cell receptor beta chains follows, all from one sample in a study of blood T cell repertoires in COVID-19. The protocol was immunoSEQ multiplex PCR, while the TCRdb copy is restricted to in-frame clones and leaves out a portion. This repertoire shows approximately 480,000 clones, about 85% found once; its top ten account for 0.7%. Sample: PBMCs or T cells enriched from blood (not recorded which). Every receptor here comes from a woman between 18 and 29 years old who had recovered from COVID-19. Both conserved end residues are part of each CDR3.

TRBJ2-1 TRBV6-5 CASRAVAGGVNEQFF
TRBJ1-2 TRBV7-9 CASSLAEGWGYTF
TRBJ1-2 TRBV5-6 CASSFGQGGYGYTF
TRBJ2-2 TRBV12-3/TRBV12-4 CASSPGNTGELFF
TRBJ2-1 TRBV7-9 CASSPPRSNEQFF
TRBJ2-2 TRBV2 CASSAPGLNTGELFF
TRBJ2-5 TRBV13 CASSQTGGYQETQYF
TRBJ1-6 TRBV5-1 CASSLVFRDRDSPLHF
TRBJ2-7 TRBV10-3 CAIRGTRVSYEQYF
TRBJ2-1 TRBV30 CAWSRSAGGGEQFF
TRBJ1-2 TRBV28 CASRGTGGVYGYTF
TRBJ1-6 TRBV19 CASSGGDRAYNSPLHF
TRBJ1-1 TRBV11-2 CASSLDRGDTEAFF
TRBJ2-2 TRBV7-2 CASSLAGGTGELFF
TRBJ2-7 TRBV7-2 CASSPSGDLYEQYF
TRBJ2-1 TRBV7-2 CARGGVDEQFF
TRBJ2-7 TRBV5-4 CASSPGPGLILDEQYF
TRBJ1-2 TRBV18 CASSPGGQGSYGYTF
TRBJ2-7 TRBV3-1/TRBV3-2 CASSQDGDEQYF
TRBJ1-5 TRBV19 CASSRLTITNRDRYNQPQHF
TRBJ2-5 TRBV6-5 CASSSGTGETQYF
TRBJ2-1 TRBV19 CASSRVVGGGTYNEQFF
TRBJ1-1 TRBV2 CASSFLGGNF
TRBJ1-1 TRBV11-3 CASSDGYQPEAFF
TRBJ1-1 TRBV24-1 CATSDLSTGTTSTPAFF
TRBJ2-2 TRBV30 CAWSPDREAGELFF
TRBJ2-5 TRBV7-9 CASSLGGLAGGRTQYF
TRBJ2-1 TRBV5-4 CASDNGPGTDRLNGQFF
TRBJ1-6 TRBV3-1/TRBV3-2 CASSFQTGGESPLHF